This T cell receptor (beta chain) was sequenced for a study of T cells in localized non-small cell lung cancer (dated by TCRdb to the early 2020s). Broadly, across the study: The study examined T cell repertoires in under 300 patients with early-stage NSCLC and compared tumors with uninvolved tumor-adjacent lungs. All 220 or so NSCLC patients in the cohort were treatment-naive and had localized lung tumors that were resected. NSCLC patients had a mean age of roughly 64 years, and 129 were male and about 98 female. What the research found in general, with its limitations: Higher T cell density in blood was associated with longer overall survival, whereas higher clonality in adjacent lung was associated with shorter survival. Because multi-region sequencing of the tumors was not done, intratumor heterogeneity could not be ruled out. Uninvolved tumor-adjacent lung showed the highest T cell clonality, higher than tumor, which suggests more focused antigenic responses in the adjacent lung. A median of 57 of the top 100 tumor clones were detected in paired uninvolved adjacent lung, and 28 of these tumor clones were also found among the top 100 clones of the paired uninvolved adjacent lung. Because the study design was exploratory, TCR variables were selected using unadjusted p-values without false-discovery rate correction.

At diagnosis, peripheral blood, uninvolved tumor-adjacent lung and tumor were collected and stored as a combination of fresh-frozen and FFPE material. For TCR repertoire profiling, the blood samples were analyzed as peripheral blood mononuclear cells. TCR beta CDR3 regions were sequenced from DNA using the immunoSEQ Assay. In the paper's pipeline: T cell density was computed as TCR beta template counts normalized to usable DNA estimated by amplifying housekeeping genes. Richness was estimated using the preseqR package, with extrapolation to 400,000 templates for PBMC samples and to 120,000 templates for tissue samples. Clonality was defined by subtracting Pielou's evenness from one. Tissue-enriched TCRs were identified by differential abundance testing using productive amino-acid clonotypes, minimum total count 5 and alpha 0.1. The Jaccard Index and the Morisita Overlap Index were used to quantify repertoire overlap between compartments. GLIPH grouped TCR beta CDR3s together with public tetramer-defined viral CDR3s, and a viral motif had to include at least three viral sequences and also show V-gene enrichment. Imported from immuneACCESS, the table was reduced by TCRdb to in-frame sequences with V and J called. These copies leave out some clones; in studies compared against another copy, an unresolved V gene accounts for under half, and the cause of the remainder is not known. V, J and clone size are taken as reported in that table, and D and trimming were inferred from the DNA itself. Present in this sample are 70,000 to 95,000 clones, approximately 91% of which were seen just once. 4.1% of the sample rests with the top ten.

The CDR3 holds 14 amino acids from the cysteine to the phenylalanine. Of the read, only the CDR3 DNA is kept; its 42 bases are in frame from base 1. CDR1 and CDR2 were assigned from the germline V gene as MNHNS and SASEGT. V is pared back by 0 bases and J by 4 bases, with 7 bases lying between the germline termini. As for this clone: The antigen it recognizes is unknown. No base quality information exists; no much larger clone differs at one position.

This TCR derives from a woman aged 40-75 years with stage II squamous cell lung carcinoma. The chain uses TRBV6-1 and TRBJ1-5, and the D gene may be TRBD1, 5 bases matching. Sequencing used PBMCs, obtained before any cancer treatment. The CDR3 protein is CASSEATANQPQHF. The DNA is TGTGCCAGCAGTGAAGCGACAGCTAATCAGCCCCAGCATTTT.